One and the same sample provided the 29 T cell receptor beta chains below, sequenced in a study of blood T cell repertoires in COVID-19. Here immunoSEQ multiplex PCR was the method, and the copy in TCRdb shows in-frame clones only, minus some. The sample shows 110,000 to 150,000 clones, under 90% of them seen only once. The sequenced material came from peripheral blood. The receptor source for this set is a human donor in a cohort sampled during active COVID-19.

This chain joins TRBV4-3 and TRBJ2-1; possibly TRBD1 for D (6 bases). Germline loops: CDR1 LGHNA, CDR2 YSLEER. The germline V and J ends were trimmed by 1 base and 4 bases, with 14 bases remaining between them. CDR3 length equals 16 residues. The CDR3 DNA follows: TGCGCCAGCAGCCAAGGGGCCGGGACACCATACAATGAGCAGTTCTTC. It codes for CASSQGAGTPYNEQFF.

V and J are TRBV5-4 and TRBJ1-2; TRBD1 matches at 8 bases. The CDR3 loop spans 14 amino acids. The J segment lost 5 bases and the V segment lost 6 bases, leaving 9 bases of the junction unmatched. Germline-derived CDR1 and CDR2 are SGHNT and YYREEE (reference sequence). The CDR3 sequence: CASTDRGMGYGYTF. The DNA of the CDR3 is TGTGCCAGCACAGACAGGGGCATGGGATATGGCTACACCTTC.

This rearrangement joins TRBV5-6 to TRBJ1-1; D gene ambiguous. Germline values: CDR1 SGHDT, CDR2 YYEEEE. The CDR3 is made up of 13 amino acids. The ends were cut back, 7 bases at V and 0 bases at J, with 10 bases in the middle. Here the CDR3 reads CASQRQLNTEAFF. CDR3 nucleotide sequence: TGTGCCAGCCAGCGGCAGTTGAACACTGAAGCTTTCTTT.

The chain joins TRBV14 to TRBJ1-6; D possibly corresponds to TRBD1 (6 bases). Germline CDR1 SGHDN, CDR2 FVKESK. Trimming stripped 4 bases from V and 7 bases from J, with 17 bases between. The CDR3 has 16 residues. The CDR3 DNA follows: TGTGCCAGCAGCCGGGCTTTCGGACAGAGAAATTCACCCCTCCACTTT. This sequence encodes CASSRAFGQRNSPLHF.

This chain connects TRBV6-2 or TRBV6-3 to TRBJ1-5; D is uncertain. In germline, CDR1 is MNHEY, CDR2 SVGEGT. CDR3 length: 15 residues. V was trimmed by 2 bases and J by 0 bases, leaving 8 bases between them. Here the CDR3 reads CASSYAGYSNQPQHF. CDR3 sequence (DNA): TGTGCCAGCAGTTACGCGGGCTATAGCAATCAGCCCCAGCATTTT.

The chain links TRBV6-5 to TRBJ1-4; D might be TRBD1 (5 bases). Germline CDR1 and CDR2: MNHEY and SVGAGI. With 7 bases removed from V and 3 bases from J, the gap between germline ends came to 12 bases. This CDR3 contains 14 residues. For the CDR3, the DNA is TGTGCCAGCATCAGGGATCGGTCTAATGAAAAACTGTTTTTT. Translating gives CASIRDRSNEKLFF.

This rearrangement joins TRBV2 to TRBJ1-6; a possible D gene is TRBD1 (5 bases). The CDR3 runs 12 residues. The V gene's germline CDR1 is SNHLY and CDR2 FYNNEI. Trimming pared 8 bases from V and 9 bases from J, leaving 11 bases between. The CDR3 sequence: CASRSGGSPLHF. CDR3 DNA sequence: TGTGCCAGCCGATCGGGGGGTTCACCCCTCCACTTT.

This chain links TRBV20-1 with TRBJ2-7, with 8 positions matching TRBD1. The CDR3 loop spans 11 amino acids. V was pared by 6 bases and J by 7 bases, with 5 bases of the junction left unmatched. Germline values: CDR1 DFQATT, CDR2 SNEGSKA (reference sequence). The CDR3, as DNA: TGCAGTGCCATGGGACAGGAGGAGCAGTACTTC. Encoded protein: CSAMGQEEQYF.

V is TRBV7-2 and J is TRBJ2-1; 10 bases are shared with TRBD1. Germline assignment: CDR1 SGHTA and CDR2 FQGNSA. The J segment lost 7 bases and the V segment lost 3 bases, leaving 9 bases of the junction unmatched. The CDR3 totals 16 residues. The CDR3 nucleotides are TGTGCCAGCAGCTTCGCCGGGACAGGGGTAAGGAATGAGCAGTTCTTC. The encoded protein is CASSFAGTGVRNEQFF.

This clone was observed a single time. The chain employs TRBV6-6 and TRBJ2-5; 8 bases fit TRBD2. V shed 2 bases and J 2 bases; nucleotides not matched to a gene: 4. This CDR3 has 15 residues. CDR1 is MNHNY and CDR2 is SVGAGI in the germline V gene (reference sequence). Here the CDR3 DNA reads TGTGCCAGCAGTTACACAAGCGGGGGACAAGAGACCCAGTACTTC. This sequence encodes CASSYTSGGQETQYF.

This chain joins TRBV5-1 and TRBJ2-5, with D possibly matching TRBD2 (6 bases). The germline V and J ends were trimmed by 4 bases and 5 bases, with 9 bases remaining between them. CDR1 and CDR2 from the germline V gene are SGHRS and YFSETQ. This CDR3 is built from 12 residues. This CDR3 reads CASSGSGETQYF. CDR3 DNA sequence: TGCGCCAGCAGCGGCAGCGGGGAGACCCAGTACTTC.

This chain connects TRBV14 to TRBJ2-1, with D hard to call. The V end lost 0 bases, the J end lost 15 bases, and 15 bases lay between the germline ends. CDR3 size: 13 residues. Germline V CDR1 and CDR2: SGHDN, FVKESK. For the CDR3, the DNA is TGTGCCAGCAGCCAAGATCTTGAGGCCACGCCGTTCTTC. This gives the protein CASSQDLEATPFF.

CDR3 nucleotides: TGTGCCAGCAGTCAAGGCAGCAAGAGGACTAATGAAAAACTGTTTTTT. This gives the protein CASSQGSKRTNEKLFF. This chain links TRBV6-1 with TRBJ1-4; D gene unclear. Germline V gene lookup returns CDR1 MNHNS and CDR2 SASEGT. The CDR3 covers 16 residues. V was cut by 5 bases and J by 2 bases, with 15 bases left in between.

This chain connects TRBV7-9 to TRBJ1-1, with TRBD1 matching over 7 bases. Trimming at V came to 6 bases and at J to 4 bases, leaving 2 bases not matched to a gene. The germline CDR1 and CDR2 sequences are SEHNR and FQNEAQ (reference sequence). This CDR3 spans 12 amino acids. CDR3: CASRAGGTEAFF. The CDR3 nucleotides read TGTGCCAGCAGGGCAGGGGGCACTGAAGCTTTCTTT.

V usage is TRBV19 and J usage is TRBJ1-2; 7 positions match TRBD1. Per germline, CDR1 LNHDA and CDR2 SQIVND (reference sequence). The CDR3 covers 14 residues. Trimming at V came to 3 bases and at J to 2 bases, leaving 3 bases not matched to a gene. As DNA, the CDR3 is TGTGCCAGTAGTATCAGGGGGGCGAACTATGGCTACACCTTC. Its translation: CASSIRGANYGYTF.

This sequence joins TRBV29-1 and TRBJ2-5, with D unclear. The CDR3 extends over 12 amino acids. Germline V gene sequence: CDR1 SQVTM, CDR2 ANQGSEA. V gave up 4 bases and J gave up 0 bases, with 6 bases separating them. The CDR3 bases are TGCAGCGTTGCGTTGTACCAAGAGACCCAGTACTTC. Its protein product is CSVALYQETQYF.

This sequence joins TRBV4-3 and TRBJ2-7; 13 positions match TRBD2. The CDR3 has 17 amino acids. V was clipped by 1 base and J by 1 base; unmatched bases: 4. CDR1 is LGHNA and CDR2 is YSLEER in the germline V gene. CDR3 in DNA: TGCGCCAGCAGCCAAGGACTAGCGGGGGGCAGTTCCTACGAGCAGTACTTC. Amino acid sequence: CASSQGLAGGSSYEQYF.

The J gene is TRBJ2-1, the V gene TRBV5-6; TRBD2 matches 9 bases. V trimming: 4 bases; J trimming: 2 bases; junction bases outside the gene matches: 10. Germline CDR1 SGHDT, CDR2 YYEEEE. The CDR3 length is 17 residues. The CDR3 sequence: CASSPGGSGSTYNEQFF. CDR3 nucleotides: TGTGCCAGCAGCCCGGGGGGTAGCGGGAGCACCTACAATGAGCAGTTCTTC.

This rearrangement joins TRBV11-3 to TRBJ2-2, with TRBD1 as a possible D gene (7 bases). Trimming pared 5 bases from V and 4 bases from J, leaving 14 bases between. Germline V gene data show CDR1 as SGHNT and CDR2 as YENEEA. The CDR3 length is 15 residues. CDR3 region: CASSLHRGGTGELFF. CDR3 sequence (DNA): TGTGCCAGCAGCCTCCACAGGGGAGGCACCGGGGAGCTGTTTTTT.

The rearrangement uses TRBV7-2 and TRBJ2-7, with 7 bases matching TRBD1. CDR1 and CDR2 (germline): SGHTA, FQGNSA. V gave up 2 bases and J gave up 9 bases; unmatched junction bases: 13. This CDR3 comprises 15 residues. The CDR3: CASSLSPLGRTGQYF. CDR3 sequence (DNA): TGTGCCAGCAGCTTATCTCCATTGGGTCGGACAGGGCAGTACTTC.

V gene TRBV18 combines with J gene TRBJ2-7; 8 bases map to TRBD1. CDR3 length: 11 residues. Germline CDR1 and CDR2: KGHSH and LQKENI. With V trimmed by 2 bases and J by 12 bases, 3 bases remained unmatched. CDR3 DNA: TGTGCCAGCTCACCAGGGGACAGGTTGTACTTC. Protein: CASSPGDRLYF.

The chain uses TRBV10-3 and TRBJ2-5, with a weak D call TRBD1 (6 bases). The CDR3 runs to 14 residues. V lost 3 bases, J lost 4 bases, and 12 bases lay in between. Germline V lookup: CDR1 ENHRY, CDR2 SYGVKD. The CDR3: CAISDDRPPETQYF. In nucleotides, the CDR3 is TGTGCCATCAGTGATGACAGGCCTCCAGAGACCCAGTACTTC.

Regarding this clone: The junction departs from germline at one end; a sequencing error may be responsible. The V call is TRBV19, the J call TRBJ2-4; 10 bases are shared with TRBD1. This CDR3 is built from 14 residues. CDR1 is LNHDA and CDR2 is SQIVND in the germline V gene (reference sequence). For the CDR3, the DNA is TGTGCCAGTAGTGCCGGACAGGGGGGGATGAGGCAAGTATTC. This encodes CASSAGQGGMRQVF.

This chain uses TRBV6-5 with TRBJ2-7, with 8 bases matching TRBD2. The CDR3 extends over 15 amino acids. CDR1 MNHEY and CDR2 SVGAGI come from the germline V gene. Losses at the gene ends were 6 bases for V and 2 bases for J; bases not matched to a gene: 9. The CDR3 loop reads CASSSPFSGAYEQYF. For the CDR3, the DNA is TGTGCCAGCAGCTCCCCCTTTAGCGGGGCCTACGAGCAGTACTTC.

The V and J genes are TRBV19 and TRBJ1-6; 10 bases line up with TRBD1. Germline V gene data show CDR1 as LNHDA and CDR2 as SQIVND (reference sequence). V gave up 3 bases and J gave up 9 bases; unmatched junction bases: 8. The CDR3 has 16 residues. The CDR3 coding sequence is TGTGCCAGTAGTATGGGGGACAGGGGTATGGGTTCACCCCTCCACTTT. Its translation: CASSMGDRGMGSPLHF.

V and J are TRBV7-3 and TRBJ1-1, with D perhaps matching TRBD1 (6 bases). This CDR3 comprises 13 residues. Germline CDR1 and CDR2: SGHTA and FQGTGA. V was shortened by 5 bases and J by 5 bases, with 12 bases between the two germline ends. The CDR3 DNA reads TGTGCCAGCAGCCTCCAGGGGAGTACTGAAGCTTTCTTT. The encoded protein is CASSLQGSTEAFF.

This chain joins TRBV11-2 and TRBJ2-3; 7 nucleotides align to TRBD2. Germline V CDR1 and CDR2: SGHAT, FQNNGV. CDR3 length equals 14 residues. Trimming cost V 5 bases and J 4 bases; bases outside gene matches: 6. The CDR3 DNA reads TGTGCCAGCAGCAGCGGACTAGGGGCAGATACGCAGTATTTT. Translated, it gives CASSSGLGADTQYF.

The chain recombines TRBV18 with TRBJ1-1, with D tentatively TRBD1 (6 bases). Germline CDR1 is KGHSH and CDR2 is LQKENI. Trimming removed 4 bases from V and 0 bases from J, with 12 bases in between. CDR3 length: 15 amino acids. The CDR3 loop reads CASSQEGVMNTEAFF. The CDR3 DNA sequence: TGTGCCAGCTCACAAGAGGGGGTTATGAACACTGAAGCTTTCTTT.

The CDR3 region has the DNA TGCAGCGTTGTACAGGGTCTCATCACAGATACGCAGTATTTT. Translated: CSVVQGLITDTQYF. The rearrangement joins TRBV29-1 to TRBJ2-3, with D tentatively TRBD1 (6 bases). The CDR3 runs 14 residues. CDR1 is SQVTM, CDR2 ANQGSEA, per germline. The V end lost 4 bases, the J end lost 2 bases, and 13 bases lay between the germline ends.